One and the same sample provided the 27 T cell receptor beta chains below, sequenced in a study of blood T cells in healthy people across ages. A sample-barcoded 5' primer and a J-beta primer mix were used in a second PCR of roughly 7 to 12 cycles. MiXCR, run by TCRdb on the 5' RACE reads, gives a single entry per CDR3 protein. The sample has some 750,000 distinct CDR3 sequences; about 24% are singletons. What was sequenced was blood. The receptors derive from a man between 65 and 85 years old in good health.

This clonotype was counted a few times. CDR3 DNA sequence: TGTGCCACCACAGGACGACCCGGGGAGCTGTTTTTT. It is translated as CATTGRPGELFF. V usage is TRBV28 and J usage is TRBJ2-2; D may be TRBD1 (5 bases). V gave up 10 bases and J gave up 6 bases, with 12 bases separating them. Germline CDR1 and CDR2: MDHEN and SYDVKM. This CDR3 is built from 12 residues.

This clonotype appeared a few times. The chain uses TRBV5-6 and TRBJ2-5, with TRBD1 as a possible D gene (6 bases). Germline CDR1 is SGHDT and CDR2 is YYEEEE. The CDR3 consists of 15 residues. The V and J ends lost 2 bases and 5 bases respectively, with 16 bases between them. CDR3 DNA: TGTGCCAGCAGCTTCCAATCCACAGGGTCGGAGACCCAGTACTTC. This sequence encodes CASSFQSTGSETQYF. Drawing the rest from reference TRBV5-6 and TRBJ2-5, the complete variable domain is DAGVTQSPTHLIKTRGQQVTLRCSPKSGHDTVSWYQQALGQGPQFIFQYYEEEERQRGNFPDRFSGHQFPNYSSELNVNALLLGDSALYLCASSFQSTGSETQYFGPGTRLLVL.

Concerning this clonotype: The conserved phenylalanine or tryptophan is not found at the CDR3 terminus, so this likely reflects a read error. The chain is built from TRBV7-6 and TRBJ2-7, with D unresolved. This CDR3 spans 14 amino acids. The V and J ends lost 5 bases and 0 bases respectively, with 11 bases between them. Germline CDR1 SGHVS, CDR2 FNYEAQ. CDR3 protein: CASSRSSASYEQYL. The CDR3 nucleotides are TGTGCCAGCAGCCGATCCTCGGCCTCCTACGAGCAGTACCTC.

The chain has TRBV4-3 and TRBJ2-5; TRBD1 matches at 8 bases. The CDR3 is 15 residues long. From germline, CDR1 is LGHNA and CDR2 YSLEER. The junction had 4 bases not matched to a gene; V was cut back by 0 bases and J by 4 bases. CDR3 protein: CASSQDRGTGETQYF. The DNA of the CDR3 is TGCGCCAGCAGCCAAGATCGGGGGACAGGAGAGACCCAGTACTTC.

This chain uses TRBV7-9 with TRBJ2-7, with D perhaps matching TRBD2 (5 bases). This CDR3 has 13 amino acids. Per the germline V gene, CDR1 is SEHNR and CDR2 is FQNEAQ (reference sequence). V shed 2 bases and J shed 7 bases, with 12 bases lying between them. CDR3 in DNA: TGTGCCAGCAGCTTAAGCGTCGGGGAAGAGCAGTACGTC. Translated, it gives CASSLSVGEEQYV.

The chain is built from TRBV14 and TRBJ1-2; D remains unclear. The length of the CDR3 is 14 residues. Germline V lookup: CDR1 SGHDN, CDR2 FVKESK. The V and J ends lost 1 base and 2 bases respectively, with 8 bases between them. For the CDR3, the DNA is TGTGCCAGCAGCCAAGTTTCCACCAACTATGGCTACACCTTC. Amino acid sequence: CASSQVSTNYGYTF.

This clonotype was seen more than once but under ten times. A read error may produce the germline difference seen at one junction end. The V gene is TRBV20-1, the J gene TRBJ2-5; D not certain. This CDR3 region has 11 residues. Germline CDR1 reads DFQATT; CDR2 reads SNEGSKA (reference sequence). The CDR3 reads CSARVAENGFF. The CDR3 nucleotides read TGCAGTGCTAGGGTCGCGGAGAACGGGTTCTTC.

The chain couples TRBV20-1 to TRBJ1-5; D not certain. This CDR3 has 13 amino acids. Trimming took off 3 bases at V and 11 bases at J, with 17 bases between the two ends. Germline CDR1 reads DFQATT; CDR2 reads SNEGSKA (reference sequence). CDR3 DNA sequence: TGCAGTGCTAGGGGCAGACCTCAACGGACCCAGCATTTT. Translation: CSARGRPQRTQHF.

The gene calls are TRBV7-2 and TRBJ1-2, with 8 bases aligning to TRBD1. The CDR3 has 14 amino acids. Trimming took 2 bases from V and 4 from J; bases not matched to a gene: 3. Germline CDR1 reads SGHTA; CDR2 reads FQGNSA. CDR3 bases: TGTGCCAGCAGCTTATACGACAGGGGCTATGGCTACACCTTC. Translation gives CASSLYDRGYGYTF.

This clonotype was seen only a few times. CDR3 sequence (DNA): TGTGCCAGCAGGGTTCGCGGTAGCGGGGGGGTAATAGATACGCAGTATTTT. This sequence encodes CASRVRGSGGVIDTQYF. V usage is TRBV2 and J usage is TRBJ2-3; 11 bases are shared with TRBD2. Germline CDR1 reads SNHLY; CDR2 reads FYNNEI. The CDR3 spans 17 residues. V was pared by 6 bases and J by 5 bases, with 13 bases of the junction left unmatched.

The chain combines TRBV24-1 with TRBJ2-1; 8 bases match TRBD1. Germline V lookup: CDR1 KGHDR, CDR2 SFDVKD. The CDR3 is 17 residues long. V shed 2 bases, J shed 3 bases, and the junction held 8 bases outside the gene matches. The CDR3: CATSDSRDRSHYNEQFF. The CDR3 region has the DNA TGTGCCACCAGTGATTCCCGGGACAGGTCCCACTACAATGAGCAGTTCTTC.

The table lists this clonotype with a few counts. Its ends do not fully match the called genes, so a read error is possible. The V and J genes are TRBV7-2 and TRBJ2-7; D is unclear. The CDR3 extends over 15 amino acids. The germline gives CDR1 SGHTA, CDR2 FQGNSA. The CDR3 bases are TGTGCCAGCAGCTTACTCCCAGCAGGAGTCTCCGAGCAGTGCTTC. This sequence encodes CASSLLPAGVSEQCF.

In this sample, this clonotype turned up a few times. The chain employs TRBV2 and TRBJ2-1; tentative D call: TRBD1 (5 bases). The V and J ends lost 5 bases and 1 base respectively, with 15 bases between them. The CDR3 is 16 residues long. Germline-derived CDR1 and CDR2 are SNHLY and FYNNEI. The CDR3 loop reads CASSNQGVRSYNEQFF. The CDR3 DNA follows: TGTGCCAGCAGTAACCAAGGGGTCAGGTCCTACAATGAGCAGTTCTTC.

This clonotype has a single count. The J gene is TRBJ2-6, the V gene TRBV18; either TRBD1 or TRBD2 may supply D (5 bases each). Germline V lookup: CDR1 KGHSH, CDR2 LQKENI. This CDR3 region has 15 residues. V lost 3 bases to trimming and J lost 4 bases, with 10 bases between them. The DNA for the CDR3 is TGTGCCAGCTCACCTGGGACCCCCGGGGCCAACGTCCTGACTTTC. Residues: CASSPGTPGANVLTF. Full variable domain (missing parts from reference TRBV18 and TRBJ2-6): NAGVMQNPRHLVRRRGQEARLRCSPMKGHSHVYWYRQLPEEGLKFMVYLQKENIIDESGMPKERFSAEFPKEGPSILRIQQVVRGDSAAYFCASSPGTPGANVLTFGAGSRLTVL.

In nucleotides, the CDR3 is TGTGCCGCGGGAGGTGGCAATCAGCCCCAGCATTTT. It codes for CAAGGGNQPQHF. The genes are TRBV6-6 and TRBJ1-5, with D unclear. V lost 11 bases and J lost 2, with 10 bases in between. From germline, CDR1 is MNHNY and CDR2 SVGAGI (reference sequence). CDR3 size: 12 residues.

The J gene is TRBJ2-1, the V gene TRBV6-2 or TRBV6-3; D is unresolved. The V gene lost 6 bases and the J gene lost 0 bases, with 12 bases spanning the gap. CDR1 and CDR2 from the germline V gene are MNHEY and SVGEGT. CDR3 length: 15 amino acids. The CDR3 reads CASRDLGLSYNEQFF. The CDR3 region has the DNA TGTGCCAGCAGAGATCTAGGCCTCTCCTACAATGAGCAGTTCTTC.

This clonotype was counted between two and nine times. The rearrangement links TRBV3-1 to TRBJ1-6; D is unresolved. V was trimmed by 6 bases and J by 5 bases, leaving 11 bases between them. This CDR3 comprises 14 residues. In germline, CDR1 is LGHDT, CDR2 YNNKEL (reference sequence). The CDR3: CASRPSWDNSPLHF. CDR3 coding DNA: TGTGCCAGCAGGCCGTCGTGGGATAATTCACCCCTCCACTTT.

There are many counts of this clonotype. CDR3 residues: CAISESGGETQYF. The CDR3 nucleotides are TGTGCCATCAGTGAAAGTGGGGGGGAGACCCAGTACTTC. This sequence joins TRBV10-3 and TRBJ2-5; possible D gene TRBD2, 6 bases. Germline CDR1 and CDR2: ENHRY and SYGVKD. This CDR3 has 13 amino acids. V lost 3 bases, J lost 5 bases, and 10 bases lay in between.

The chain is built from TRBV10-3 and TRBJ2-7, with TRBD1 matching over 7 bases. In germline, CDR1 is ENHRY, CDR2 SYGVKD. This CDR3 contains 16 residues. V gave up 3 bases and J gave up 5 bases; unmatched junction bases: 13. The CDR3 DNA follows: TGTGCCATCAGTGAAAGGCTAGGGACAGTGGGAGACGAGCAGTACTTC. This gives the protein CAISERLGTVGDEQYF.

Only a few counts were recorded for this clonotype. The CDR3 loop is CAWSVLLGGGELFF. CDR3 DNA: TGTGCCTGGAGTGTATTGCTAGGTGGCGGGGAGCTGTTTTTT. The chain links TRBV30 to TRBJ2-2; D gene unclear. Between the trimmed V and J ends, which lost 0 bases and 7 bases, there was a span of 12 bases. The CDR3 spans 14 residues. Germline CDR1 reads GTSNPN; CDR2 reads SVGIG (reference sequence).

The J gene is TRBJ1-3, the V gene TRBV18, with D tentatively TRBD1 (6 bases). Germline CDR1 KGHSH, CDR2 LQKENI. Trimming took 8 bases from V and 2 from J, leaving 13 bases between them. The CDR3 has 14 amino acids. The CDR3 is CASADSLTGNTIYF. The CDR3 DNA is TGTGCCAGCGCGGACAGTCTAACTGGAAACACCATATATTTT. The whole variable domain, remainder taken from reference TRBV18 and TRBJ1-3, is NAGVMQNPRHLVRRRGQEARLRCSPMKGHSHVYWYRQLPEEGLKFMVYLQKENIIDESGMPKERFSAEFPKEGPSILRIQQVVRGDSAAYFCASADSLTGNTIYFGEGSWLTVV.

This chain uses TRBV4-1 with TRBJ1-5; no clear D gene. Germline assignment: CDR1 MGHRA and CDR2 YSYEKL. Trimming removed 4 bases from V and 0 bases from J, with 13 bases in between. The CDR3 has 16 residues. The DNA for the CDR3 is TGCGCCAGCAGCCGTGAGGTGGGATATAGCAATCAGCCCCAGCATTTT. Translating it yields CASSREVGYSNQPQHF.

This clonotype came up a few times. The chain carries TRBV29-1 and TRBJ2-7; perhaps TRBD1 as D (8 bases). TRBJ2-1 explains the end of the DNA better; the J call may be wrong. Germline V gene sequence: CDR1 SQVTM, CDR2 ANQGSEA. The CDR3 sequence is 13 residues long. CDR3 in amino acids: CSVYRGGANEQFF. In DNA, the CDR3 is TGCAGCGTTTACAGGGGGGGAGCCAATGAGCAGTTCTTC.

This clonotype has more than one count but fewer than ten. The V and J genes are TRBV10-3 and TRBJ2-3; perhaps TRBD2 as D (5 bases). This CDR3 has 14 amino acids. V lost 3 bases and J lost 1, with 8 bases in between. In germline, CDR1 is ENHRY, CDR2 SYGVKD. DNA of the CDR3: TGTGCCATCAGTGACTCCGGGGGCACAGATACGCAGTATTTT. Translating it yields CAISDSGGTDTQYF.

This clonotype was seen a handful of times. J is TRBJ1-1 and V is TRBV29-1, with TRBD1 identical over 7 bases. The CDR3 is made up of 15 amino acids. Germline V CDR1 and CDR2: SQVTM, ANQGSEA. With V trimmed by 6 bases and J by 7 bases, 17 bases remained unmatched. In nucleotides, the CDR3 is TGCAGCGTCCCCAACTCCTTGACAGGGTCAAGTGAAGCTTTCTTT. Amino acid sequence: CSVPNSLTGSSEAFF. The full variable domain, with the rest looked up from reference TRBV29-1 and TRBJ1-1, is SAVISQKPSRDICQRGTSLTIQCQVDSQVTMMFWYRQQPGQSLTLIATANQGSEATYESGFVIDKFPISRPNLTFSTLTVSNMSPEDSSIYLCSVPNSLTGSSEAFFGQGTRLTVV.

This clonotype was recorded only once. A single base separates this from a much larger clone, so it may be a read error. The rearrangement links TRBV28 to TRBJ1-2; weak D call: TRBD1 (6 bases). Germline CDR1 MDHEN, CDR2 SYDVKM. V was trimmed by 5 bases and J by 0 bases, leaving 10 bases between them. The CDR3 extends over 14 amino acids. CDR3 amino acids: CASSLRQANYGYTF. The CDR3 nucleotides are TGTGCCAGCAGTCTCCGACAGGCTAACTATGGCTACACCTTC.

The rearrangement uses TRBV20-1 and TRBJ2-3; tentatively, D is TRBD2 (7 bases). The CDR3 totals 15 residues. The germline gives CDR1 DFQATT, CDR2 SNEGSKA (reference sequence). Trimming removed 1 base from V and 1 base from J, with 12 bases in between. CDR3 amino acids: CSARGGGGGTDTQYF. The CDR3 DNA reads TGCAGTGCTAGAGGAGGGGGGGGAGGCACAGATACGCAGTATTTT.